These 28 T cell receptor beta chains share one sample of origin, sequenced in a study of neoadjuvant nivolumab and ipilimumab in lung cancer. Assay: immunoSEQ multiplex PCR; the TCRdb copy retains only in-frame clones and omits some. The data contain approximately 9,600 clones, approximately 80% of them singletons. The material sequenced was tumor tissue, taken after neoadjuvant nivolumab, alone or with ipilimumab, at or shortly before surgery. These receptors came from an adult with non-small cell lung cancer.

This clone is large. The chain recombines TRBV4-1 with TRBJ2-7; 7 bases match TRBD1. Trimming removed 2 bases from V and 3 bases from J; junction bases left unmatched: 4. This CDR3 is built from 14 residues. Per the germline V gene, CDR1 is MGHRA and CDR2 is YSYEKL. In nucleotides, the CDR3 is TGCGCCAGCAGCCAACAGGGGGTAAACTACGAGCAGTACTTC. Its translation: CASSQQGVNYEQYF.

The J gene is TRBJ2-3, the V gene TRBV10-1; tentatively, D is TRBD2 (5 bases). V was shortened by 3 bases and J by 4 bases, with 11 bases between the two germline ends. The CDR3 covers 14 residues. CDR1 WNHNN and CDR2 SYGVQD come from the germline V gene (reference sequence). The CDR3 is CASSDPGLSDTQYF. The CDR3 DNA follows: TGCGCCAGCAGTGACCCGGGGTTATCAGATACGCAGTATTTT.

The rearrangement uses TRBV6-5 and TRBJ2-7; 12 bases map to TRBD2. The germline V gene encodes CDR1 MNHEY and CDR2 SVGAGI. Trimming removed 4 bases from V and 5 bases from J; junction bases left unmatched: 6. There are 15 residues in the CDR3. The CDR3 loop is CASSSSSGRADEQYF. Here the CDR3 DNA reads TGTGCCAGCAGTTCTTCTAGCGGGAGGGCCGACGAGCAGTACTTC.

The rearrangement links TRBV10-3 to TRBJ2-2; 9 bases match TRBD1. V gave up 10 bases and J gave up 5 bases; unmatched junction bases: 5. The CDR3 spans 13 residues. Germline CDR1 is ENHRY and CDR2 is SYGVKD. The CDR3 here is CATGQGRTGELFF. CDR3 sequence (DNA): TGTGCCACCGGACAGGGGAGGACCGGGGAGCTGTTTTTT.

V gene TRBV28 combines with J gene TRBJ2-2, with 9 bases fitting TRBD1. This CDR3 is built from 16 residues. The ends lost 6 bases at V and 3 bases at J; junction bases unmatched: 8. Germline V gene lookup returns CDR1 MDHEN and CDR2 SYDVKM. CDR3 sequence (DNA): TGTGCCAGCAGCCAATACGACAGGGGGGACACCGGGGAGCTGTTTTTT. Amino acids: CASSQYDRGDTGELFF.

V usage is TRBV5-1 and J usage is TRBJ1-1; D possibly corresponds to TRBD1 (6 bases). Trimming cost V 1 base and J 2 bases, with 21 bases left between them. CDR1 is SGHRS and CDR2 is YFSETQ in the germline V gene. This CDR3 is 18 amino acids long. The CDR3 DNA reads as TGCGCCAGCAGCTTGACACAGGGTTTTCATGACGAAAACACTGAAGCTTTCTTT. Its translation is CASSLTQGFHDENTEAFF.

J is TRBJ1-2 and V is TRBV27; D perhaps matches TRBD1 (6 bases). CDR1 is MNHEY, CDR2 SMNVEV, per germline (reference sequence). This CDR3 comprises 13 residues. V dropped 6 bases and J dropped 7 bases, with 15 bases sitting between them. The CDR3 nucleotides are TGTGCCAGCAGCCCTATCAGGGGTACTGGCTACACCTTC. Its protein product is CASSPIRGTGYTF.

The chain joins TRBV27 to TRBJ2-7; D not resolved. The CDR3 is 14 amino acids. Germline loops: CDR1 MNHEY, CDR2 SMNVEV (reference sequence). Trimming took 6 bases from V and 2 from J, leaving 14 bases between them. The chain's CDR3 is CASRYTRNAYEQYF. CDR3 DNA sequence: TGTGCCAGCAGATACACCAGGAACGCCTACGAGCAGTACTTC.

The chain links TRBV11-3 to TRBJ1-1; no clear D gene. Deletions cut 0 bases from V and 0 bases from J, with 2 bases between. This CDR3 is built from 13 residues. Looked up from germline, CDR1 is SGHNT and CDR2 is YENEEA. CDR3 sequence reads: CASSLEMNTEAFF. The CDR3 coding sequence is TGTGCCAGCAGCTTAGAAATGAACACTGAAGCTTTCTTT.

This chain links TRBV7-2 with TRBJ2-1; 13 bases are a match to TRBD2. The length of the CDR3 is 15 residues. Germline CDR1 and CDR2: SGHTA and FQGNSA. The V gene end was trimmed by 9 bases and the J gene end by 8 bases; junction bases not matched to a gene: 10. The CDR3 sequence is CASLPGLAGTYEQFF. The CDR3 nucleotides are TGTGCCAGTCTCCCGGGACTAGCGGGAACGTATGAGCAGTTCTTC. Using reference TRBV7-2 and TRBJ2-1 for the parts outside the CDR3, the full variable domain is GAGVSQSPSNKVTEKGKDVELRCDPISGHTALYWYRQSLGQGLEFLIYFQGNSAPDKSGLPSDRFSAERTGGSVSTLTIQRTQQEDSAVYLCASLPGLAGTYEQFFGPGTRLTVL.

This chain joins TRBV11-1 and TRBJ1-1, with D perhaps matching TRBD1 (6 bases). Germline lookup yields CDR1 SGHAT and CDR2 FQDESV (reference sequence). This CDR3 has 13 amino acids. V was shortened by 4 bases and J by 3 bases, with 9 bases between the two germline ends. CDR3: CASSSRGYTEAFF. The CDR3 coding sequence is TGTGCCAGCAGCTCCAGGGGATACACTGAAGCTTTCTTT. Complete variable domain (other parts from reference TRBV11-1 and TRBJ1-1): EAEVAQSPRYKITEKSQAVAFWCDPISGHATLYWYRQILGQGPELLVQFQDESVVDDSQLPKDRFSAERLKGVDSTLKIQPAELGDSAMYLCASSSRGYTEAFFGQGTRLTVV.

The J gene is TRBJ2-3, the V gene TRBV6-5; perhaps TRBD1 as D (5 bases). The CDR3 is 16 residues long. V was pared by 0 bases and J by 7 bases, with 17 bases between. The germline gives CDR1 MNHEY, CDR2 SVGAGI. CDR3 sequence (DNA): TGTGCCAGCAGTTACTCGACGAATAGGGGTTTGCATACGCAGTATTTT. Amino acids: CASSYSTNRGLHTQYF.

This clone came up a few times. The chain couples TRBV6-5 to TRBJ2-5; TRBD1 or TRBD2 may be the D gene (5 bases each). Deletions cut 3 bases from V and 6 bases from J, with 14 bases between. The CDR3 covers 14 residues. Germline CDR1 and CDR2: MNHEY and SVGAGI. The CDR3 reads CASSYGRGKQTQYF. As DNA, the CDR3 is TGTGCCAGCAGTTATGGTCGGGGCAAACAGACCCAGTACTTC.

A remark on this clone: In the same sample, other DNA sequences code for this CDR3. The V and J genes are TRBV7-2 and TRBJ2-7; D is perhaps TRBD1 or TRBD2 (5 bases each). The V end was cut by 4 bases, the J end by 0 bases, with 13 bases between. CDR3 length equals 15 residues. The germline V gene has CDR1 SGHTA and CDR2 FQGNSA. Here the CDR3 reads CASSSPGTLSYEQYF. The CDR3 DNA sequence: TGTGCCAGCAGCTCACCCGGGACCCTCTCCTACGAGCAGTACTTC. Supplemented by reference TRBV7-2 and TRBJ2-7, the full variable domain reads GAGVSQSPSNKVTEKGKDVELRCDPISGHTALYWYRQSLGQGLEFLIYFQGNSAPDKSGLPSDRFSAERTGGSVSTLTIQRTQQEDSAVYLCASSSPGTLSYEQYFGPGTRLTVT.

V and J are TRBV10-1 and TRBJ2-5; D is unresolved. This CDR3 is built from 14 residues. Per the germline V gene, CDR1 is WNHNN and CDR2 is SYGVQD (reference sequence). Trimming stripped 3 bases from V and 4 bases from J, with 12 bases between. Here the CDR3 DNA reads TGCGCCAGCAGTGAAGGCAGTTTCTCAGAGACCCAGTACTTC. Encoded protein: CASSEGSFSETQYF.

The CDR3 reads CASSLFASGYQETQYF. The CDR3 DNA follows: TGTGCCAGCAGCTTATTTGCTAGCGGCTACCAAGAGACCCAGTACTTC. The rearrangement links TRBV7-2 to TRBJ2-5; 7 positions match TRBD2. The germline CDR1 and CDR2 sequences are SGHTA and FQGNSA. This CDR3 is 16 amino acids long. The V segment lost 2 bases and the J segment 0 bases; nucleotides outside the gene matches: 6.

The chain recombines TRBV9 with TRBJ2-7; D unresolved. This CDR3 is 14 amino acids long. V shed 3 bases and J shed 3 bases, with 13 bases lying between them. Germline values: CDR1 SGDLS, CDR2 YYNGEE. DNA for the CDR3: TGTGCCAGCAGCGCATCCGGGCCGAACTACGAGCAGTACTTC. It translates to CASSASGPNYEQYF.

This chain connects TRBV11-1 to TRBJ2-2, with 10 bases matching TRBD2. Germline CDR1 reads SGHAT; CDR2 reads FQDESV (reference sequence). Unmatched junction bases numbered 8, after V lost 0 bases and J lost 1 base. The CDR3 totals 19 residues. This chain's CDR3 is CASSLAGSGLAVNTGELFF. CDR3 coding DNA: TGTGCCAGCAGCTTAGCGGGGTCTGGACTAGCGGTGAACACCGGGGAGCTGTTTTTT.

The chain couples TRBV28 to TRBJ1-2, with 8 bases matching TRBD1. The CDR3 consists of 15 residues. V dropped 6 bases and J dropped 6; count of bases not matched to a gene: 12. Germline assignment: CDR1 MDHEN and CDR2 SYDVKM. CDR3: CASSGPKTGADGYTF. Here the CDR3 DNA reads TGTGCCAGCAGCGGACCGAAGACAGGGGCGGATGGCTACACCTTC.

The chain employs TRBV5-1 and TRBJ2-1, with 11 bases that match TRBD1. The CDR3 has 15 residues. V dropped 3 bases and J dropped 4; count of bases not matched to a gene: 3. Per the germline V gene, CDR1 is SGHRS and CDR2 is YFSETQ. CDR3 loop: CASSWTGGAYNEQFF. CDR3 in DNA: TGCGCCAGCAGCTGGACAGGGGGCGCATACAATGAGCAGTTCTTC.

CDR3 in DNA: TGCGCCAGCAGCTTAATGGGATTTGGGGCAGATACGCAGTATTTT. Protein sequence: CASSLMGFGADTQYF. V usage is TRBV5-1 and J usage is TRBJ2-3; D is uncertain. CDR1 and CDR2 (germline): SGHRS, YFSETQ. Deletions cut 2 bases from V and 4 bases from J, with 14 bases between. This CDR3 is built from 15 residues.

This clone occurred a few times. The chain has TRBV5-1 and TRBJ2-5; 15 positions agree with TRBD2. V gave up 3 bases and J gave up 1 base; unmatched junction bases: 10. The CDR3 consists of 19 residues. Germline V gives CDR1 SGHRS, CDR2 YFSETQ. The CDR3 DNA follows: TGCGCCAGCAGCTACCTCTGGACTAGCGGGAGGGACCCCCAAGAGACCCAGTACTTC. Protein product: CASSYLWTSGRDPQETQYF.

In DNA, the CDR3 is TGTGCCAGCAGCGACTTTAACTTGTACCAAGAGACCCAGTACTTC. It codes for CASSDFNLYQETQYF. The chain uses TRBV7-8 and TRBJ2-5; D is ambiguous. CDR3 length: 15 residues. Germline V lookup: CDR1 SGHVS, CDR2 FQNEAQ. V lost 5 bases to trimming and J lost 0 bases, with 13 bases between them.

Here the CDR3 reads CASSSAARETQYF. In DNA form, the CDR3 reads TGTGCCAGCAGCTCGGCGGCCAGGGAGACCCAGTACTTC. The gene calls are TRBV7-8 and TRBJ2-5; D unresolved. The V gene lost 4 bases and the J gene lost 5 bases, with 11 bases spanning the gap. The germline V gene encodes CDR1 SGHVS and CDR2 FQNEAQ. This CDR3 spans 13 amino acids.

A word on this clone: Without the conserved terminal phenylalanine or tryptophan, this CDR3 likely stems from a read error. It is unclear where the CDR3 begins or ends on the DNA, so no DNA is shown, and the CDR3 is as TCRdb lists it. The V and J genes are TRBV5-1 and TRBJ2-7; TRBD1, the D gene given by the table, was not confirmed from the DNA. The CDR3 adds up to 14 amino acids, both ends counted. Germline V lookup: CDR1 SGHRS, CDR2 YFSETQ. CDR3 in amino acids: CASGSGTLNIPTWL.

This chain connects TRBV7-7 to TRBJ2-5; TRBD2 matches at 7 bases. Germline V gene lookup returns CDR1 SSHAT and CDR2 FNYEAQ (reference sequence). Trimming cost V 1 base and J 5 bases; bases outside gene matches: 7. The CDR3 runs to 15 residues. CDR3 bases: TGTGCCAGCAGCTTAGGGGGAGGGCCTCGGGAGACCCAGTACTTC. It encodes CASSLGGGPRETQYF.

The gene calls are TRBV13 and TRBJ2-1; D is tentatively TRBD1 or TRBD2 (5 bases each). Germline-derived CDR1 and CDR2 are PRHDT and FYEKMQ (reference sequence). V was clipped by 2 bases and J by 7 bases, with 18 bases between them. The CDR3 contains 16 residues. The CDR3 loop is CASSLWRWDGLNEQFF. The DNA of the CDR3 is TGTGCCAGCAGCTTATGGAGATGGGACGGATTGAATGAGCAGTTCTTC.

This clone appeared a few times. DNA for the CDR3: TGTGCCAGCAGTGCGGACAGGGGGAGCTATGGCTACACCTTC. It encodes CASSADRGSYGYTF. This chain uses TRBV2 with TRBJ1-2; 10 bases fit TRBD1. Germline CDR1 and CDR2: SNHLY and FYNNEI. Trimming removed 4 bases from V and 4 bases from J; junction bases left unmatched: 3. The CDR3 runs 14 residues.